Listed below are T cell receptor beta chains from one sample, sequenced in a study of blood T cell repertoires in COVID-19. The table came from immunoSEQ multiplex PCR; TCRdb's copy has only in-frame clones and leaves some out. The sample carries under 250,000 clones, roughly 80% recorded once. The specimen sequenced was peripheral blood. All receptors derive from a man aged 50 to 60 with active or convalescent COVID-19. Each CDR3 is given with its conserved first and last residue. D genes are given only for firm matches. Clone size is not always given. Where it is, it says once, few, many or a class for expanded clones.

v_call,j_call,clone_size,cdr3_length,d_call,cdr3_nt,cdr3_aa
TRBV9,TRBJ1-1,once,13,.,TGTGCCAGCGCCCACAGGCCAAACACTGAAGCTTTCTTT,CASAHRPNTEAFF
TRBV6-6,TRBJ1-6,.,15,.,TGTGCCAGCAGTTACCGGGGGGGGCAGGATTCACCCCTCCACTTT,CASSYRGGQDSPLHF
TRBV6-1,TRBJ2-5,.,15,TRBD2,TGTGCCAGCAGTGACGGACCCGGGAGGGCGGAGACCCAGTACTTC,CASSDGPGRAETQYF
TRBV7-8,TRBJ2-7,.,15,TRBD1,TGTGCCAGCAGCCCCAAGCGGGACAGGGCCTACGAGCAGTACTTC,CASSPKRDRAYEQYF
TRBV6-2/TRBV6-3,TRBJ1-1,.,13,TRBD1,TGTGCCAGCAGTAGGACAGGGGACACTGAAGCTTTCTTT,CASSRTGDTEAFF
TRBV6-5,TRBJ2-7,.,14,TRBD2,TGTGCCAGCAGCAATAGCGGGGTCTCCTACGAGCAGTACTTC,CASSNSGVSYEQYF
TRBV5-1,TRBJ2-5,.,17,TRBD2,TGCGCCAGCAGCTTGGGCCCCCCTGCGGGGGTGTTTGAGACCCAGTACTTC,CASSLGPPAGVFETQYF
TRBV18,TRBJ1-6,.,16,TRBD1,TGTGCCAGCTCACCACCGGACAGGCTAGATAATTCACCCCTCCACTTT,CASSPPDRLDNSPLHF
TRBV9,TRBJ1-4,.,15,TRBD1,TGTGCCAGCAGCGTAGATTCGAGGGGGCGGGAAAAACTGTTTTTT,CASSVDSRGREKLFF
TRBV3-1/TRBV3-2,TRBJ1-6,once,14,.,TGTGCCAGCAGCAGGACTCAGGAGGGTTCACCCCTCCACTTT,CASSRTQEGSPLHF
TRBV10-3,TRBJ2-1,.,19,TRBD2,TGTGCCATCAGTGAGCCGACTAGCGGGGTCCCTATTGCCTACAATGAGCAGTTCTTC,CAISEPTSGVPIAYNEQFF
TRBV27,TRBJ2-7,.,16,.,TGTGCCAGCAGTCCACATGTACAGGGCCTCTCCTACGAGCAGTACTTC,CASSPHVQGLSYEQYF
TRBV7-8,TRBJ2-7,.,16,TRBD1,TGTGCCAGCAGCTTCAGCGGGGACAGGGGGTCGTACGAGCAGTACTTC,CASSFSGDRGSYEQYF
TRBV7-8,TRBJ2-7,few,15,.,TGTGCCAGCAGCTTAGGGCGGAGAGCCAACTACGAGCAGTACTTC,CASSLGRRANYEQYF
TRBV10-3,TRBJ1-2,.,18,TRBD1,TGTGCCATCCGAAACCGGACAGGGAGCCTGGGAGCTAACTATGGCTACACCTTC,CAIRNRTGSLGANYGYTF
TRBV4-1,TRBJ2-1,.,17,TRBD2,TGCGCCAGCAGCCAACAACCGCAGGTAGCGGGGGGAAATGAGCAGTTCTTC,CASSQQPQVAGGNEQFF
TRBV9,TRBJ2-3,.,15,TRBD1,TGTGCCAGCAGCGTCTTCGGGACAGAGCTTAATACGCAGTATTTT,CASSVFGTELNTQYF
TRBV5-1,TRBJ2-3,.,16,.,TGCGCCAGCAGCTTGGGACAGGCATTCGGCACAGATACGCAGTATTTT,CASSLGQAFGTDTQYF
TRBV19,TRBJ2-7,.,13,.,TGTGCCAGTAGAGAAAGCGGGCGGTACGAGCAGTACTTC,CASRESGRYEQYF
TRBV5-5,TRBJ2-5,.,17,TRBD2,TGTGCCAGCAGCAAAGAATCGGGGGGTATGGGATCAGAGACCCAGTACTTC,CASSKESGGMGSETQYF
TRBV7-2,TRBJ1-2,.,16,.,TGTGCCAGCAGCTTAGCATCGAAAACGGCTAACTATGGCTACACCTTC,CASSLASKTANYGYTF
TRBV9,TRBJ1-1,.,16,.,TGTGCCAGCAGCGTAGCAGTCTCTGGGAGGGACACTGAAGCTTTCTTT,CASSVAVSGRDTEAFF
TRBV28,TRBJ1-5,.,15,.,TGTGCCAGCAGTGACATATTTAGTTCAAGTCAGCCCCAGCATTTT,CASSDIFSSSQPQHF
TRBV27,TRBJ2-3,few,15,.,TGTGCCAGCAGTTTAATGACAAGACGAACAGATACGCAGTATTTT,CASSLMTRRTDTQYF
TRBV5-3,TRBJ1-1,.,12,TRBD1,TGTGCCAGAAGCCTGGGACAGTTTCCAGCTTTCTTT,CARSLGQFPAFF
TRBV19,TRBJ1-1,.,15,TRBD1,TGTGCCAGTAGTTTAGGGGGACAGGGCCCCACTGAAGCTTTCTTT,CASSLGGQGPTEAFF
TRBV25-1,TRBJ2-2,.,14,.,TGTGCCAGCAGTGAATTGGGGGGAACCGGGGAGCTGTTTTTT,CASSELGGTGELFF
TRBV30,TRBJ2-7,.,14,.,TGTGCCTGGAGCGCCTGGACAGCAGAAGGCGAGCAGTACTTC,CAWSAWTAEGEQYF
TRBV7-9,TRBJ2-7,.,15,TRBD2,TGTGCCAGCAGCTTAGGGGGGGGAAGGCCCCACGAGCAGTACTTC,CASSLGGGRPHEQYF
TRBV11-2,TRBJ2-2,few,15,TRBD1,TGTGCCAGCAGCTTAGCGACAGGGAGCACCGGGGAGCTGTTTTTT,CASSLATGSTGELFF
TRBV7-3,TRBJ2-1,.,16,TRBD2,TGTGCCAGCAGCCCGGGGACTAGCGGGCGCTACAATGAGCAGTTCTTC,CASSPGTSGRYNEQFF
TRBV19,TRBJ1-5,.,16,.,TGTGCCAGTAGTATGGGAGTAAAGATTATATCACAGCCCCAGCATTTT,CASSMGVKIISQPQHF
TRBV19,TRBJ1-1,.,17,.,TGTGCCAGTAGCCGGGGAGGAGGGTCAGGGTTCAACACTGAAGCTTTCTTT,CASSRGGGSGFNTEAFF
TRBV28,TRBJ2-3,once,16,TRBD2,TGTGCCAGCAGTTCCCCCGGGACTAGCGGGGTTTATACGCAGTATTTT,CASSSPGTSGVYTQYF
TRBV28,TRBJ1-3,.,15,.,TGTGCCAGCAGTCTAGAAACAGGGCATGGAAACACCATATATTTT,CASSLETGHGNTIYF
TRBV12-3/TRBV12-4,TRBJ1-3,.,12,TRBD1,TGTGCCAACCGGGACAGGGTGAACACCATATATTTT,CANRDRVNTIYF
TRBV19,TRBJ1-5,.,14,TRBD1,TGTGCCAGTACCTCGGACAGGGTGAATCAGCCCCAGCATTTT,CASTSDRVNQPQHF
TRBV5-4,TRBJ1-6,.,14,.,TGTGCCAGCAGCCCGGCCCGGAGTAATTCACCCCTCCACTTT,CASSPARSNSPLHF
TRBV7-9,TRBJ1-6,.,18,TRBD1,TGTGCCAGCAGCTGGGGACAGTCGGCAGGATCCTATAATTCACCCCTCCACTTT,CASSWGQSAGSYNSPLHF
TRBV6-1,TRBJ1-1,.,15,.,TGTGCCAGCAGTGAATATCAAGCAGGAAACACTGAAGCTTTCTTT,CASSEYQAGNTEAFF
TRBV5-4,TRBJ1-4,.,16,.,TGTGCCAGCAGCTTGAAAATCCAGGGATTTAATGAAAAACTGTTTTTT,CASSLKIQGFNEKLFF
TRBV7-2,TRBJ1-3,.,15,TRBD1,TGTGCCAGCAGCCCTGACAGGGCCTCTGGAAACACCATATATTTT,CASSPDRASGNTIYF
TRBV5-1,TRBJ2-1,.,15,TRBD1,TGCGCCAGCAGCAAACAGGGGGCCCGCTACAATGAGCAGTTCTTC,CASSKQGARYNEQFF
TRBV20-1,TRBJ1-1,.,11,.,TGCAGTTACATCAAGAACACTGAAGCTTTCTTT,CSYIKNTEAFF
TRBV6-1,TRBJ1-1,.,13,.,TGTGCCAGCAGTGACAGGGTGGACACTGAAGCTTTCTTT,CASSDRVDTEAFF
TRBV18,TRBJ1-1,.,14,TRBD1,TGTGCCAGCTCCCCAGGGGGCCCGAACACTGAAGCTTTCTTT,CASSPGGPNTEAFF
TRBV30,TRBJ1-1,.,14,.,TGTGCCTGGAGTAGGGAGGGACGAAACACTGAAGCTTTCTTT,CAWSREGRNTEAFF
TRBV12-3/TRBV12-4,TRBJ1-2,.,12,.,TGTGCCAGCAGTCACAGGAACTATGGCTACACCTTC,CASSHRNYGYTF
TRBV3-1/TRBV3-2,TRBJ2-7,once,13,.,TGTGCCAGCAGCCAAGATCTGTTCTACGAGCAGTACTTC,CASSQDLFYEQYF
TRBV19,TRBJ2-5,.,15,TRBD2,TGTGCCAGTAGTGCACTAGCGGGGGGGCAAGGGACCCAGTACTTC,CASSALAGGQGTQYF
TRBV7-9,TRBJ1-1,once,14,.,TGTGCCAGCAGCTCCTCGACAGCGAACACTGAAGCTTTCTTT,CASSSSTANTEAFF
TRBV3-1/TRBV3-2,TRBJ2-3,.,15,TRBD2,TGTGCCAGCAGCACGAGGGCGGGGGGGCAAGATACGCAGTATTTT,CASSTRAGGQDTQYF
TRBV6-5,TRBJ2-4,.,15,.,TGTGCCAGCAGTCCCCTGGGGCTAGCCAAAAACATTCAGTACTTC,CASSPLGLAKNIQYF
TRBV6-5,TRBJ1-1,once,14,TRBD1,TGTGCCAGCAACGCGGAGAGGGGGCTTGATGAAGCTTTCTTT,CASNAERGLDEAFF
TRBV25-1,TRBJ1-1,.,14,.,TGTGCCAGCATGCCGGGACAAAGAAACACTGAAGCTTTCTTT,CASMPGQRNTEAFF
TRBV2,TRBJ2-3,.,15,TRBD1,TGTGCCAGCAGTGAAAAAGAGGGGGCGGCAGATACGCAGTATTTT,CASSEKEGAADTQYF
TRBV4-1,TRBJ2-7,.,17,.,TGCGCCAGCAGCCCCCTTCCCCCGTTGACAGGAGCTAACGAGCAGTACTTC,CASSPLPPLTGANEQYF